The 3 T cell receptor beta chains below were found in one sample sequenced in a study of OX40 agonist ivuxolimab in advanced cancers. This table comes from immunoSEQ multiplex PCR, and its TCRdb copy is limited to in-frame clones, with some not included. The sample includes roughly 53,000 clones, around 83% seen only once; the top ten take 0.6% to 0.8%. Specimen: CD4+ or CD8+ T cells sorted from blood, collected in a trial of the OX40 agonist ivuxolimab. The receptor source for this set is an adult with an advanced solid tumor such as melanoma, head and neck, liver or kidney cancer.

This sequence joins TRBV10-3 and TRBJ2-2, with 8 bases identical to TRBD2. The J segment lost 0 bases and the V segment lost 7 bases, leaving 7 bases of the junction unmatched. Germline CDR1 ENHRY, CDR2 SYGVKD. This CDR3 has 16 residues. The CDR3 sequence is CAITTGGYTNTGELFF. As DNA, the CDR3 is TGTGCCATCACCACGGGGGGGTATACGAACACCGGGGAGCTGTTTTTT.

CDR3 region: CASSLALAEAFF. CDR3 nucleotide sequence: TGTGCCAGCAGCTTAGCGCTCGCTGAAGCTTTCTTT. The V call is TRBV7-2, the J call TRBJ1-1; D gene uncertain. This CDR3 contains 12 residues. Trimming removed 0 bases at V and 6 bases at J, with 5 bases between. Germline lookup yields CDR1 SGHTA and CDR2 FQGNSA.

This clone was seen just once. The rearrangement links TRBV30 to TRBJ2-7, with D unclear. The CDR3 length is 13 residues. The V and J ends lost 1 base and 2 bases respectively, with 9 bases between them. CDR1 is GTSNPN, CDR2 SVGIG, per germline (reference sequence). The CDR3 DNA reads TGTGCCTGGAGTGGCCCCCTCGCCTACGAGCAGTACTTC. It yields the protein CAWSGPLAYEQYF.